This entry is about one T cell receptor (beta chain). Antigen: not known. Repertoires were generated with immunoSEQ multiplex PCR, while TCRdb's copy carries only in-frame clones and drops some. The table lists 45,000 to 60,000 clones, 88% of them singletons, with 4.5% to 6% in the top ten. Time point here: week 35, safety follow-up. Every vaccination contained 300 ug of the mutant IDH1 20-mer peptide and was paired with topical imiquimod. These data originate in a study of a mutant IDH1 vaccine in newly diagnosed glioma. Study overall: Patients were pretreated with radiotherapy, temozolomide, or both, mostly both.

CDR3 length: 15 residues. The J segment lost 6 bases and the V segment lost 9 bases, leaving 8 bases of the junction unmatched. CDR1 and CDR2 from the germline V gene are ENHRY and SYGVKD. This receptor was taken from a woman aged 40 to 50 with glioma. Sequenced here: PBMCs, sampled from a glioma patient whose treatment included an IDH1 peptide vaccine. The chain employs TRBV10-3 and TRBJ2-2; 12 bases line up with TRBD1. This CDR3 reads CAISLGTGGPGELFF. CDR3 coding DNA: TGTGCCATTTCCCTCGGGACAGGGGGCCCCGGGGAGCTGTTTTTT.